These T cell receptor beta chains were read from a single sample in a study of regulatory T cells in long-lasting Graves disease. TCRdb processed the multiplex PCR reads anew with MiXCR; each CDR3 protein has one entry. Among hundreds of thousands of distinct CDR3 sequences listed, roughly 16% were seen once. These data were also filed under a second study, of T cells in Graves' hyperthyroidism and ophthalmopathy.

The material was peripheral blood mononuclear cells (PBMCs), obtained at new diagnosis, from a patient treated with antithyroid drugs. Receptor source: a woman aged 25 to 45 with Graves disease. The CDR3 runs from the conserved cysteine through the conserved F or W. A D gene is named only where the DNA matches it firmly. Expanded clones get a size class; other rows say once, few or many, or leave the size out.

>TRBJ2-6|NA|few|TRBV15
CATSRGQGGPGANVLTF
TGTGCCACCAGCAGAGGACAGGGAGGGCCTGGGGCCAACGTCCTGACTTTC
>TRBJ2-7|NA|NA|TRBV20-1
CSASRHSYEQYF
TGCAGTGCTAGTCGACACTCCTACGAGCAGTACTTC
>TRBJ1-1|NA|many|TRBV3-1
CASSQAGRSTEAFF
TGTGCCAGCAGCCAAGCAGGGCGTTCGACTGAAGCTTTCTTT
>TRBJ2-7|TRBD2|many|TRBV6-5
CASSYRGLAGGEQYF
TGTGCCAGCAGTTACCGGGGACTAGCGGGAGGCGAGCAGTACTTC
>TRBJ1-1|NA|few|TRBV3-1
CASSQVDGGGMAFF
TGTGCCAGCAGCCAGGTGGACGGGGGAGGTATGGCTTTCTTT
>TRBJ2-7|NA|few|TRBV5-1
CASSTENGFTREQYF
TGCGCCAGCAGCACTGAAAATGGATTTACGAGGGAGCAGTACTTC
>TRBJ2-2|NA|many|TRBV7-9
CASSQQKGTGELFF
TGTGCCAGCAGCCAACAAAAAGGAACCGGGGAGCTGTTTTTT
>TRBJ2-3|TRBD2|many|TRBV7-2
CASSLGVIAGGPADTQYF
TGTGCCAGCAGCTTAGGAGTGATAGCGGGAGGGCCCGCAGATACGCAGTATTTT
>TRBJ2-3|NA|NA|TRBV9
CASSVGPNDGDTQYF
TGTGCCAGCAGCGTAGGGCCCAACGATGGAGATACGCAGTATTTT
>TRBJ1-2|NA|few|TRBV19
CASSESGRANGYTF
TGTGCCAGTTCCGAATCGGGACGGGCTAATGGCTACACCTTC
>TRBJ1-2|NA|many|TRBV12-3/TRBV12-4
CASSPVGPLGYTF
TGTGCCAGCAGTCCCGTGGGGCCCCTCGGCTACACCTTC
>TRBJ2-1|NA|few|TRBV3-1
CASSPSGLRVYPNEQFF
TGTGCCAGCAGCCCTTCAGGACTACGGGTGTACCCCAATGAGCAGTTCTTC
>TRBJ2-4|NA|few|TRBV28
CASTRGSYSAKNIQYF
TGTGCCAGCACCAGGGGTAGTTATTCTGCCAAAAACATTCAGTACTTC
>TRBJ1-5|NA|few|TRBV25-1
CASSDGVQPQHF
TGTGCCAGCAGTGATGGGGTTCAGCCCCAGCATTTT
>TRBJ2-3|NA|few|TRBV20-1
CSAPGIAGTDTQYF
TGCAGTGCTCCCGGGATAGCGGGCACAGATACGCAGTATTTT
>TRBJ1-1|NA|many|TRBV6-9
CASSYSGRAQAFF
TGTGCCAGCAGTTACTCCGGCAGGGCCCAAGCTTTCTTT
>TRBJ2-7|TRBD1|few|TRBV15
CATSRDREGVYEQYF
TGTGCCACCAGCAGGGACAGGGAAGGGGTCTACGAGCAGTACTTC
>TRBJ2-2|TRBD2|NA|TRBV9
CASSVAGDSGTGELFF
TGTGCCAGCAGCGTGGCGGGAGACTCGGGGACCGGGGAGCTGTTTTTT
>TRBJ1-2|NA|many|TRBV11-2
CASSPPAGSYTF
TGTGCCAGCAGCCCCCCCGCTGGGAGCTACACCTTC
>TRBJ2-3|NA|many|TRBV11-2
CASSHRLDTQYF
TGTGCCAGCAGCCACCGATTAGATACGCAGTATTTT
>TRBJ1-4|TRBD1|many|TRBV5-1
CASAKLTGDGELFF
TGCGCCAGCGCGAAGCTGACAGGGGATGGAGAACTGTTTTTT
>TRBJ1-5|NA|many|TRBV7-8
CASSLDGGSQPQHF
TGTGCCAGCAGCTTAGACGGGGGGAGTCAGCCCCAGCATTTT
>TRBJ2-3|NA|many|TRBV29-1
CSVVRGSVTDTQYF
TGCAGCGTTGTGAGGGGGAGCGTCACAGATACGCAGTATTTT
>TRBJ1-2|TRBD1|many|TRBV7-6
CASSRDRGNYGYTF
TGTGCCAGCAGCCGGGACAGGGGTAACTATGGCTACACCTTC
>TRBJ2-5|TRBD2|NA|TRBV5-6
CASSSGLATETQYF
TGTGCCAGCAGCTCGGGACTAGCGACGGAGACCCAGTACTTC
>TRBJ2-5|NA|many|TRBV11-2
CASSPHAGTKETQYF
TGTGCCAGCAGCCCCCATGCCGGGACAAAAGAGACCCAGTACTTC
>TRBJ1-4|TRBD1|NA|TRBV11-1
CASSSGALGQGLLFF
TGTGCCAGCAGCTCCGGAGCCTTGGGACAGGGATTGCTGTTTTTT
>TRBJ2-1|TRBD2|many|TRBV7-9
CASRRTSRSEDEQFF
TGTGCCAGCAGGCGGACTAGCCGGTCGGAGGATGAGCAGTTCTTC
>TRBJ1-6|TRBD1|few|TRBV7-9
CASNQGGGDSPLHF
TGTGCCAGCAACCAGGGAGGGGGCGACTCACCCCTCCACTTT
>TRBJ2-7|NA|few|TRBV5-1
CASSSAPSLTAYEQYF
TGCGCCAGCAGCTCGGCCCCCTCACTGACCGCCTACGAGCAGTACTTC
>TRBJ1-1|NA|NA|TRBV11-2
CASSFTVGTEAFF
TGTGCCAGCAGCTTTACGGTGGGAACTGAAGCTTTCTTT
>TRBJ1-5|NA|few|TRBV27
CASSLSAWDQPQHF
TGTGCCAGCAGTTTATCGGCTTGGGATCAGCCCCAGCATTTT
>TRBJ2-5|NA|NA|TRBV28
CASSRDSAREYF
TGTGCCAGCAGCAGGGATAGTGCAAGAGAGTACTTC
>TRBJ1-1|NA|many|TRBV25-1
CASSVPQPPNTEAFF
TGTGCCAGCAGTGTCCCACAACCCCCGAACACTGAAGCTTTCTTT
>TRBJ1-1|NA|many|TRBV7-8
CASSLVSHTEAFF
TGTGCCAGCAGCTTAGTATCACACACTGAAGCTTTCTTT
>TRBJ2-7|TRBD1|NA|TRBV2
CASSDGQGPYEQYF
TGTGCCAGCAGTGACGGACAGGGGCCCTACGAGCAGTACTTC
>TRBJ2-7|NA|few|TRBV18
CASSPNTYEQYF
TGTGCCAGCTCACCTAATACCTACGAGCAGTACTTC
>TRBJ2-3|TRBD1|NA|TRBV2
CASSQDRSPPDTQYF
TGTGCCAGCAGCCAGGACAGGTCTCCCCCAGATACGCAGTATTTT
>TRBJ2-7|NA|once|TRBV9
CASSDALRGEQYF
TGTGCCAGCAGCGATGCTCTTCGCGGAGAGCAGTACTTC
>TRBJ1-6|NA|many|TRBV20-1
CSASRGPSDSPLHF
TGCAGTGCTAGCCGGGGACCTTCGGATTCACCCCTCCACTTT
>TRBJ1-1|NA|many|TRBV2
CASTHPGQGRGEAFF
TGTGCCAGCACCCACCCCGGGCAGGGGCGGGGTGAAGCTTTCTTT
>TRBJ2-6|TRBD1|NA|TRBV19
CASTPTGVSSGANVLTF
TGTGCCAGTACCCCGACAGGGGTGAGCTCTGGGGCCAACGTCCTGACTTTC